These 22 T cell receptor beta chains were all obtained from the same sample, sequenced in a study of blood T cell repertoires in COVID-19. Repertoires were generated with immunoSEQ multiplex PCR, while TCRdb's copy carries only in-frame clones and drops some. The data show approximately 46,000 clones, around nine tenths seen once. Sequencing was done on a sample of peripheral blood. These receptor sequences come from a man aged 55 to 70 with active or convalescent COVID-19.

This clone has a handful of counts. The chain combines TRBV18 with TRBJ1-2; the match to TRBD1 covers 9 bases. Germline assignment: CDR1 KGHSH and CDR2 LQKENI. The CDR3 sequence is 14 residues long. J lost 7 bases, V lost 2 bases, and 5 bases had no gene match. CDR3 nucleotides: TGTGCCAGCTCACCAGAGGGACAGGGAAGTGGCTACACCTTC. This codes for CASSPEGQGSGYTF.

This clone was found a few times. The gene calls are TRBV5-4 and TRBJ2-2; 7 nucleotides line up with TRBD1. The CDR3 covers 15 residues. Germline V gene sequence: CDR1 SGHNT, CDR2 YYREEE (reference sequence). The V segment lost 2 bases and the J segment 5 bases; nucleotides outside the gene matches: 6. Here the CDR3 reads CASSLYSDRTGELFF. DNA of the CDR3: TGTGCCAGCAGCTTATATTCGGACAGGACCGGGGAGCTGTTTTTT.

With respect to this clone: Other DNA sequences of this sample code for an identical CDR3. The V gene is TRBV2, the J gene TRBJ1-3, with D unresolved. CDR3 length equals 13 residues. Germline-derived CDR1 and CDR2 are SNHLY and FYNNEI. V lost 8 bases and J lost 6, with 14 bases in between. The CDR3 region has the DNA TGTGCCAGCGCGGGCAGTACCATAAACACCATATATTTT. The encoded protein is CASAGSTINTIYF.

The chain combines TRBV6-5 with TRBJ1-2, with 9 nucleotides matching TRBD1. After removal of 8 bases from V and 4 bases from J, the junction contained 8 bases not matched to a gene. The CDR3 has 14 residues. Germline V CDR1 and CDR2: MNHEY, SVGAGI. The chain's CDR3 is CASVSRDRVYGYTF. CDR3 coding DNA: TGTGCCAGCGTGTCCCGGGACAGGGTCTATGGCTACACCTTC.

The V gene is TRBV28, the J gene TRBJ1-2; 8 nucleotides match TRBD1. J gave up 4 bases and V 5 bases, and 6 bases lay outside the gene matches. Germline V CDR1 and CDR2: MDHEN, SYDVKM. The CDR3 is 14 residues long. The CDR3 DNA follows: TGTGCCAGCAGTGGTAGTGACAGGGGCTATGGCTACACCTTC. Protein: CASSGSDRGYGYTF.

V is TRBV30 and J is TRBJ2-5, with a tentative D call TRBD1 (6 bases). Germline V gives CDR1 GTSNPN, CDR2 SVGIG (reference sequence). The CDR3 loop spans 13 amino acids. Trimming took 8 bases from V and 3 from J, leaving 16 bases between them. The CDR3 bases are TGTGCCCGCGTGGACAGCGATAAAGAGACCCAGTACTTC. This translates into CARVDSDKETQYF.

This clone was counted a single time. CDR3 amino acids: CASRTGLNSGNTIYF. CDR3 coding DNA: TGTGCCAGCAGGACCGGACTCAACTCTGGAAACACCATATATTTT. The chain combines TRBV6-5 with TRBJ1-3; unclear D gene. V lost 6 bases and J lost 0, with 12 bases in between. Germline CDR1 reads MNHEY; CDR2 reads SVGAGI. This CDR3 has 15 amino acids.

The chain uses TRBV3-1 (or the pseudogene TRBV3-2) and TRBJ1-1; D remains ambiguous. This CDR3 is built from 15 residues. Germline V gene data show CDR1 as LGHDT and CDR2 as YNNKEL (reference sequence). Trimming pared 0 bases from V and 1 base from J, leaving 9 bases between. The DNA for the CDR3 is TGTGCCAGCAGCCAAGAGGGAGGACCGAACACTGAAGCTTTCTTT. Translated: CASSQEGGPNTEAFF.

In nucleotides, the CDR3 is TGCGCCAGCAGCCCTCGGACTAGCGGGGGAGCAGAGACCCAGTACTTC. Translated, it gives CASSPRTSGGAETQYF. The chain has TRBV5-1 and TRBJ2-5, with 13 bases fitting TRBD2. With 4 bases clipped from V and 4 bases from J, the junction kept 7 bases outside the gene matches. CDR3 length: 16 residues. The germline gives CDR1 SGHRS, CDR2 YFSETQ.

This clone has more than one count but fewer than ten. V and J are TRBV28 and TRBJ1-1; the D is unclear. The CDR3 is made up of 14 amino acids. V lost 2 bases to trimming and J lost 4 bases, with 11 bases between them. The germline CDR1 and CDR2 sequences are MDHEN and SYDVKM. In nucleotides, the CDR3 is TGTGCCAGCAGTTTAGGATCTAGGAGCACTGAAGCTTTCTTT. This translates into CASSLGSRSTEAFF.

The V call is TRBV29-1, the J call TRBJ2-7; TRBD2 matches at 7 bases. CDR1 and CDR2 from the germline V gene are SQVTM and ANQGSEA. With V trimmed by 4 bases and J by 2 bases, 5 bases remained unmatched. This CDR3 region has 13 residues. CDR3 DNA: TGCAGCGTTGGGACTAGTGGTGCCTACGAGCAGTACTTC. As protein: CSVGTSGAYEQYF.

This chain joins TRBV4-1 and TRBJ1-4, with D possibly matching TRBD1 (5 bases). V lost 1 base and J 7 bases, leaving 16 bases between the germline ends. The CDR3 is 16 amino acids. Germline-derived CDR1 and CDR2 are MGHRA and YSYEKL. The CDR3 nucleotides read TGCGCCAGCAGCCAAGCCGACAGCCCAGTCGGTGAAAAACTGTTTTTT. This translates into CASSQADSPVGEKLFF.

The DNA for the CDR3 is TGTGCCTGGAGTGGGCCTAGCGGGGACACAGATACGCAGTATTTT. Its protein product is CAWSGPSGDTDTQYF. V and J are TRBV30 and TRBJ2-3, with 9 bases that match TRBD2. This CDR3 is 15 amino acids long. V shed 1 base and J 2 bases; nucleotides not matched to a gene: 4. The germline V gene encodes CDR1 GTSNPN and CDR2 SVGIG (reference sequence).

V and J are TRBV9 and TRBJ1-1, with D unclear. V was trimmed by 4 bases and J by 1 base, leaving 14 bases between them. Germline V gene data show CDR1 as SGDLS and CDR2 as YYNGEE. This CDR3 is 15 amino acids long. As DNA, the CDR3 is TGTGCCAGCAGCCCTCGGGAGTCTTCGAACACTGAAGCTTTCTTT. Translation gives CASSPRESSNTEAFF.

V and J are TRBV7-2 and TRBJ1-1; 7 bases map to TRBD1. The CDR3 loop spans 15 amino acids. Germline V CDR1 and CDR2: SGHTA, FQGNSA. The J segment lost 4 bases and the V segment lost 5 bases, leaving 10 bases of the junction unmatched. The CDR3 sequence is CASSATGASVTEAFF. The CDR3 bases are TGTGCCAGCAGCGCTACAGGGGCCTCGGTCACTGAAGCTTTCTTT.

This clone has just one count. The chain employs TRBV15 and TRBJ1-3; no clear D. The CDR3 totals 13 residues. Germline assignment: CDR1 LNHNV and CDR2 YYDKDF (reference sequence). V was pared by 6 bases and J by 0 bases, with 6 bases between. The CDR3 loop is CATSRSSGNTIYF. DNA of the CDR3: TGTGCCACCAGTCGGAGCTCTGGAAACACCATATATTTT.

The CDR3 loop is CASSGLQGRYINYGYTF. The CDR3 DNA reads TGTGCCAGCAGTGGTTTGCAGGGGCGTTATATTAACTATGGCTACACCTTC. The rearrangement joins TRBV6-1 to TRBJ1-2, with D perhaps TRBD1 (6 bases). Per germline, CDR1 MNHNS and CDR2 SASEGT. V was trimmed by 4 bases and J by 1 base, leaving 19 bases between them. There are 17 residues in the CDR3.

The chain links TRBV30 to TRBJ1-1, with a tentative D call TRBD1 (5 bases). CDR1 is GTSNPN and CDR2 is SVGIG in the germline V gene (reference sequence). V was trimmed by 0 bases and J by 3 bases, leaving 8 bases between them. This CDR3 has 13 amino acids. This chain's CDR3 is CAWSVLQDTEAFF. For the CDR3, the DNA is TGTGCCTGGAGTGTACTACAGGACACTGAAGCTTTCTTT.

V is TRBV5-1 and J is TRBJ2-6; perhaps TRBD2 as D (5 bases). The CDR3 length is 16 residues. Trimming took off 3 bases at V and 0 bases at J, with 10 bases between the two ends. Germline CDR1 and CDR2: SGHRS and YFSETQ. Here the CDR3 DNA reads TGCGCCAGCAGCTCAGGACTCAGCTCTGGGGCCAACGTCCTGACTTTC. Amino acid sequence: CASSSGLSSGANVLTF.

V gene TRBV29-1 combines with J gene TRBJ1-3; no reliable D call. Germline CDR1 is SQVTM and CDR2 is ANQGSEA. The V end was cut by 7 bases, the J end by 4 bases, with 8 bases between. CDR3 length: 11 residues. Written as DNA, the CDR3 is TGCAGCGCGTTCTCCGGAAACACCATATATTTT. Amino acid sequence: CSAFSGNTIYF. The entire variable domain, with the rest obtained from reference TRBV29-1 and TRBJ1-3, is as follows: SAVISQKPSRDICQRGTSLTIQCQVDSQVTMMFWYRQQPGQSLTLIATANQGSEATYESGFVIDKFPISRPNLTFSTLTVSNMSPEDSSIYLCSAFSGNTIYFGEGSWLTVV.

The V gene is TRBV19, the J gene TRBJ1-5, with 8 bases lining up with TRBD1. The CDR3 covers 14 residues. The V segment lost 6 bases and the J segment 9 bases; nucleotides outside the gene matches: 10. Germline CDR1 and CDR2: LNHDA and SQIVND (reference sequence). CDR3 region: CASRGAAGGLPQHF. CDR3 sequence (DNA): TGTGCCAGTAGGGGGGCGGCAGGGGGCCTGCCCCAGCATTTT.

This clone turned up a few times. This CDR3 is CATSESRTGSNEKLFF. The CDR3 region has the DNA TGTGCCACCAGTGAATCGCGGACAGGAAGTAATGAAAAACTGTTTTTT. The J gene is TRBJ1-4, the V gene TRBV24-1; TRBD1 matches 7 bases. Trimming took 4 bases from V and 4 from J; bases not matched to a gene: 8. This CDR3 has 16 amino acids. CDR1 and CDR2 (germline): KGHDR, SFDVKD.